These 16 T cell receptor beta chains were sequenced from one sample in a study of cytomegalovirus exposure and HLA in healthy donors. The PCR employed 60 Vbeta primers together with 13 Jbeta primers. Libraries were prepared by immunoSEQ multiplex PCR; TCRdb keeps only in-frame clonotypes and omits some of them. This table holds 150,000 to 200,000 clones. Sequenced input: PBMCs. The receptors were gathered from a boy between 10 and 17 years old in good health and CMV-seronegative.

The genes are TRBV4-2 and TRBJ2-7; D possibly corresponds to TRBD1 (6 bases). The germline CDR1 and CDR2 sequences are LGHNA and YNFKEQ. The V gene lost 4 bases and the J gene lost 7 bases, with 14 bases spanning the gap. This CDR3 has 13 amino acids. CDR3 region: CASSRIPGEEQYF. The CDR3 DNA reads as TGTGCCAGCAGCCGTATACCAGGGGAAGAGCAGTACTTC.

The gene calls are TRBV6-5 and TRBJ1-2, with TRBD1 identical over 9 bases. V shed 4 bases, J shed 2 bases, and the junction held 5 bases outside the gene matches. The CDR3 has 15 residues. CDR1 MNHEY and CDR2 SVGAGI come from the germline V gene. The CDR3 DNA reads as TGTGCCAGCAGTTCCCAGGGACAGGGAAACTATGGCTACACCTTC. This codes for CASSSQGQGNYGYTF.

The chain links TRBV27 to TRBJ2-1, with D maybe TRBD2 (6 bases). In germline, CDR1 is MNHEY, CDR2 SMNVEV (reference sequence). The CDR3 length is 14 residues. The germline V and J ends were trimmed by 5 bases and 7 bases, with 15 bases remaining between them. CDR3: CASSGWRGRNEQFF. The DNA of the CDR3 is TGTGCCAGCAGTGGATGGAGGGGTAGAAATGAGCAGTTCTTC.

The chain is built from TRBV28 and TRBJ1-2; D not certain. Germline assignment: CDR1 MDHEN and CDR2 SYDVKM. The CDR3 runs to 11 residues. The V end lost 8 bases, the J end lost 7 bases, and 11 bases lay between the germline ends. The CDR3 here is CASGWAIGYTF. CDR3 in DNA: TGTGCCAGCGGCTGGGCTATTGGCTACACCTTC.

This rearrangement joins TRBV7-9 to TRBJ1-1; 10 bases match TRBD1. The CDR3 sequence is 17 residues long. Germline trimming cut 0 bases from V and 5 bases from J; bases unmatched to any gene: 9. Germline V gives CDR1 SEHNR, CDR2 FQNEAQ (reference sequence). The CDR3 protein is CASSLATGTGDQTEAFF. CDR3 sequence (DNA): TGTGCCAGCAGCTTAGCCACCGGGACAGGGGATCAGACTGAAGCTTTCTTT.

The CDR3: CASSTGQGTDTQYF. The CDR3 coding sequence is TGCGCCAGCAGCACCGGACAGGGGACAGATACGCAGTATTTT. The chain joins TRBV5-1 to TRBJ2-3, with 9 positions matching TRBD1. The CDR3 spans 14 residues. The germline CDR1 and CDR2 sequences are SGHRS and YFSETQ. J lost 3 bases, V lost 4 bases, and 3 bases had no gene match.

J is TRBJ1-1 and V is TRBV5-5; D is unresolved. Germline V gives CDR1 SGHKS, CDR2 YYEKEE (reference sequence). There are 14 residues in the CDR3. V lost 6 bases to trimming and J lost 1 base, with 13 bases between them. The CDR3 reads CASIPGATNTEAFF. As DNA, the CDR3 is TGTGCCAGCATCCCCGGTGCCACGAACACTGAAGCTTTCTTT.

The chain links TRBV7-3 to TRBJ2-2, with TRBD2 identical over 9 bases. V lost 5 bases and J lost 2; bases outside the gene matches: 6. The CDR3 contains 16 residues. CDR1 is SGHTA and CDR2 is FQGTGA in the germline V gene. The CDR3 loop is CASSPRLADNTGELFF. The DNA for the CDR3 is TGTGCCAGCAGCCCTCGACTAGCGGATAACACCGGGGAGCTGTTTTTT.

The chain uses TRBV5-5 and TRBJ1-4, with 11 nucleotides matching TRBD1. V lost 0 bases and J lost 8; bases outside the gene matches: 0. The V gene's germline CDR1 is SGHKS and CDR2 YYEKEE (reference sequence). The CDR3 consists of 14 residues. The CDR3 DNA sequence: TGTGCCAGCAGCTTGGGGACAGGGGGCGAAAAACTGTTTTTT. Amino acids: CASSLGTGGEKLFF.

This chain connects TRBV21-1 to TRBJ2-3; the table's D call TRBD1 went unverified against the DNA. TRBV21-1 counts as a pseudogene. The CDR3 spans 16 residues. The CDR3 coding sequence is TGTGCCAGCGCTCCGGGACAGGGGCACGACACAGATACGCAGTATTTT. Protein product: CASAPGQGHDTDTQYF.

The genes are TRBV28 and TRBJ1-1; 7 nucleotides agree with TRBD1. CDR3 length equals 16 residues. Germline-derived CDR1 and CDR2 are MDHEN and SYDVKM. The V gene end was trimmed by 5 bases and the J gene end by 0 bases; junction bases not matched to a gene: 9. The CDR3 loop reads CASSTPGQSLNTEAFF. In DNA form, the CDR3 reads TGTGCCAGCAGTACGCCGGGACAGTCATTGAACACTGAAGCTTTCTTT.

The chain has TRBV7-2 and TRBJ1-3, with D uncertain. The CDR3 loop spans 13 amino acids. V was clipped by 5 bases and J by 0 bases, with 5 bases between them. Per the germline V gene, CDR1 is SGHTA and CDR2 is FQGNSA. The CDR3 spells CASSLNSGNTIYF. The CDR3 bases are TGTGCCAGCAGCCTTAACTCTGGAAACACCATATATTTT.

The chain recombines TRBV4-1 with TRBJ1-1; D is perhaps TRBD1 (5 bases). This CDR3 has 17 residues. Germline loops: CDR1 MGHRA, CDR2 YSYEKL. The V end was cut by 1 base, the J end by 1 base, with 16 bases between. DNA for the CDR3: TGCGCCAGCAGCCAAGTAGGTAGGGGCCCCCAGAACACTGAAGCTTTCTTT. As protein: CASSQVGRGPQNTEAFF.

The V and J genes are TRBV30 and TRBJ1-6, with D possibly matching TRBD1 (6 bases). CDR3 length equals 15 residues. V was shortened by 3 bases and J by 7 bases, with 16 bases between the two germline ends. Germline assignment: CDR1 GTSNPN and CDR2 SVGIG (reference sequence). The chain's CDR3 is CAWSVRDTPNSPLHF. As DNA, the CDR3 is TGTGCCTGGAGCGTCCGGGACACCCCAAATTCACCCCTCCACTTT.

The CDR3 nucleotides are TGTGCCATCAGTGAGGGGACAGGACTCCAAGAGACCCAGTACTTC. Amino acids: CAISEGTGLQETQYF. The rearrangement joins TRBV10-3 to TRBJ2-5; 8 bases agree with TRBD1. The germline V gene encodes CDR1 ENHRY and CDR2 SYGVKD. The J segment lost 1 base and the V segment lost 2 bases, leaving 3 bases of the junction unmatched. The CDR3 consists of 15 residues.

This chain connects TRBV2 to TRBJ2-7; 10 nucleotides line up with TRBD1. CDR1 and CDR2 from the germline V gene are SNHLY and FYNNEI. V shed 3 bases and J 4 bases; nucleotides not matched to a gene: 6. This CDR3 is 15 amino acids long. The CDR3 reads CASSDGRTGGYEQYF. The CDR3 DNA follows: TGTGCCAGCAGTGATGGAAGGACAGGGGGGTACGAGCAGTACTTC.